The 2 T cell receptor beta chains below were found in one sample sequenced in a study of patients and donors after allogeneic stem cell transplantation (dated by TCRdb to about 2020). Receptors were amplified or captured by RT-PCR. TCRdb shows the sequencer as NextSeq 550. In TCRdb, the public reads were trimmed at Q25 with fastp and aligned with MiXCR, with productive beta chains retained. Every CDR3 protein is listed once, alongside the most common genes and DNA of its rows. For this sample there are hundreds of thousands of distinct CDR3 sequences; approximately 16% appear just once. Jointly, the top ten make up less than 9.5% of the sample. Sequencing was done on a sample of blood, either unsorted or a sorted T cell fraction (not recorded which). Source of these receptors: a human donor who was either an allogeneic HSCT recipient or a stem cell or donor lymphocyte infusion donor (not recorded which). It is not recorded whose cells these are; they may come from a transplant donor.

This clonotype has just a few counts. The chain recombines TRBV4-1 with TRBJ2-3; the D is unclear. Germline V gene lookup returns CDR1 MGHRA and CDR2 YSYEKL. V gave up 4 bases and J gave up 4 bases, with 12 bases separating them. The CDR3 is 14 amino acids. The CDR3 nucleotides read TGCGCCAGCAGCCCACAGAGAAAAGCAGATACGCAGTATTTT. Translated: CASSPQRKADTQYF.

J is TRBJ2-7 and V is TRBV2; D perhaps matches TRBD1 (5 bases). CDR1 SNHLY and CDR2 FYNNEI come from the germline V gene. Trimming took off 3 bases at V and 2 bases at J, with 8 bases between the two ends. There are 13 residues in the CDR3. The DNA of the CDR3 is TGTGCCAGCAGTGAGGGGCACCCCTACGAGCAGTACTTC. It yields the protein CASSEGHPYEQYF. Complete variable domain (other parts from reference TRBV2 and TRBJ2-7): EPEVTQTPSHQVTQMGQEVILRCVPISNHLYFYWYRQILGQKVEFLVSFYNNEISEKSEIFDDQFSVERPDGSNFTLKIRSTKLEDSAMYFCASSEGHPYEQYFGPGTRLTVT.